The 10 T cell receptor beta chains listed next were all sequenced from one sample in a study of blood T cell repertoires in COVID-19. This table comes from immunoSEQ multiplex PCR, and its TCRdb copy is limited to in-frame clones, with some not included. This sample has around 400,000 clones, with around 86% found just once. The sequenced sample consisted of PBMCs or T cells enriched from blood (not recorded which). The receptors stem from a woman between 45 and 60 years old who had recovered from COVID-19.

This sequence joins TRBV6-2 or TRBV6-3 and TRBJ2-3; 8 positions agree with TRBD2. V shed 5 bases, J shed 6 bases, and the junction held 10 bases outside the gene matches. Germline V gene data show CDR1 as MNHEY and CDR2 as SVGEGT. This CDR3 has 15 residues. The CDR3 DNA reads as TGTGCCAGCAGTCCCCTCGGGGGGGCGGGGGATACGCAGTATTTT. It codes for CASSPLGGAGDTQYF.

The chain uses TRBV6-2 or TRBV6-3 and TRBJ1-5; D remains unclear. Looked up from germline, CDR1 is MNHEY and CDR2 is SVGEGT. This CDR3 region has 12 residues. V lost 5 bases and J lost 5, with 7 bases in between. In DNA, the CDR3 is TGTGCCAGCAGTAGACAAGATCAGCCCCAGCATTTT. The encoded protein is CASSRQDQPQHF.

V gene TRBV2 combines with J gene TRBJ1-2; D unclear. The CDR3 has 15 residues. Trimming left V 0 bases short and J 4 bases short, with 12 bases between. Looked up from germline, CDR1 is SNHLY and CDR2 is FYNNEI. The CDR3 spells CASSEALRQVYGYTF. For the CDR3, the DNA is TGTGCCAGCAGTGAAGCGCTTCGGCAGGTCTATGGCTACACCTTC. Full variable domain (missing parts from reference TRBV2 and TRBJ1-2): EPEVTQTPSHQVTQMGQEVILRCVPISNHLYFYWYRQILGQKVEFLVSFYNNEISEKSEIFDDQFSVERPDGSNFTLKIRSTKLEDSAMYFCASSEALRQVYGYTFGSGTRLTVV.

The chain couples TRBV4-1 to TRBJ1-6, with 10 nucleotides matching TRBD1. Unmatched junction bases numbered 3, after V lost 6 bases and J lost 4 bases. Germline values: CDR1 MGHRA, CDR2 YSYEKL. The CDR3 sequence is 15 residues long. CDR3 in amino acids: CASSKDRGYNSPLHF. CDR3 coding DNA: TGCGCCAGCAGTAAGGACAGGGGGTATAATTCACCCCTCCACTTT.

With respect to this clone: Other DNA sequences in this sample translate to the same CDR3. CDR3 residues: CASSLDKNYGYTF. CDR3 DNA: TGTGCCAGCAGCCTCGACAAAAACTATGGCTACACCTTC. The chain carries TRBV2 and TRBJ1-2; no firm D call. In germline, CDR1 is SNHLY, CDR2 FYNNEI. This CDR3 is built from 13 residues. The V end lost 6 bases, the J end lost 2 bases, and 10 bases lay between the germline ends.

This chain uses TRBV11-3 with TRBJ2-7; no reliable D call. The CDR3 length is 17 residues. Germline CDR1 SGHNT, CDR2 YENEEA. V was pared by 1 base and J by 3 bases, with 19 bases between. Here the CDR3 reads CASSLGRGLSGNYEQYF. Written as DNA, the CDR3 is TGTGCCAGCAGCTTAGGCCGAGGCTTATCGGGTAACTACGAGCAGTACTTC.

V gene TRBV9 combines with J gene TRBJ2-3; 9 bases align to TRBD2. J gave up 1 base and V 2 bases, and 14 bases lay outside the gene matches. The CDR3 extends over 19 amino acids. The germline V gene has CDR1 SGDLS and CDR2 YYNGEE. For the CDR3, the DNA is TGTGCCAGCAGCGTTGACAGTTGGTATGGCGGGAGGGGCACAGATACGCAGTATTTT. It specifies CASSVDSWYGGRGTDTQYF.

The chain links TRBV11-2 to TRBJ2-2, with 11 bases matching TRBD2. CDR1 and CDR2 (germline): SGHAT, FQNNGV. The junction had 10 bases not matched to a gene; V was cut back by 0 bases and J by 7 bases. The CDR3 has 18 residues. CDR3 amino acids: CASSLDRLAGGWGGELFF. The CDR3 DNA sequence: TGTGCCAGCAGCTTAGATCGCCTAGCGGGAGGTTGGGGCGGGGAGCTGTTTTTT.

The gene calls are TRBV28 and TRBJ1-2; 7 bases agree with TRBD1. Germline V gives CDR1 MDHEN, CDR2 SYDVKM. V lost 7 bases to trimming and J lost 5 bases; unmatched junction nucleotides: 16. The CDR3 is made up of 16 amino acids. The CDR3 DNA reads as TGTGCCAGCACCCCGATGACAGGGATTGGGGTATATGGCTACACCTTC. Protein: CASTPMTGIGVYGYTF.

The chain has TRBV30 and TRBJ1-1; D might be TRBD1 (6 bases). The germline V and J ends were trimmed by 4 bases and 3 bases, with 12 bases remaining between them. The CDR3 has 13 amino acids. The germline V gene encodes CDR1 GTSNPN and CDR2 SVGIG (reference sequence). This CDR3 is CAWKVKGDTEAFF. CDR3 bases: TGTGCCTGGAAGGTCAAGGGGGACACTGAAGCTTTCTTT. The complete variable domain, with remaining parts taken from reference TRBV30 and TRBJ1-1, reads SQTIHQWPATLVQPVGSPLSLECTVEGTSNPNLYWYRQAAGRGLQLLFYSVGIGQISSEVPQNLSASRPQDRQFILSSKKLLLSDSGFYLCAWKVKGDTEAFFGQGTRLTVV.